A single sample is the source of the 26 T cell receptor beta chains below, sequenced in a study of T-cell memory formation after mild COVID-19. Each CDR3 protein is one row after TCRdb ran MiXCR on the 5' RACE reads. In the table there are approximately 240,000 distinct CDR3 sequences, about a sixth of which are singletons. Sequencing was carried out using PBMCs or a T cell subset sorted from them (not recorded which). These receptors were obtained from a man in his late teens or twenties who had mild COVID-19 (a few samples of this study predate the infection). Cell type and time point are not known.

V usage is TRBV19 and J usage is TRBJ1-1, with 11 bases aligning to TRBD1. The germline gives CDR1 LNHDA, CDR2 SQIVND (reference sequence). The trim removed 3 bases at V and 5 bases at J, leaving 5 bases unmatched. The CDR3 contains 15 residues. CDR3 sequence: CASSIWTGGLTEAFF. The DNA of the CDR3 is TGTGCCAGTAGTATCTGGACAGGGGGCCTAACTGAAGCTTTCTTT.

The chain recombines TRBV7-8 with TRBJ2-7; 8 nucleotides match TRBD1. Germline trimming cut 2 bases from V and 2 bases from J; bases unmatched to any gene: 2. CDR3 length: 14 residues. CDR1 is SGHVS and CDR2 is FQNEAQ in the germline V gene. In DNA, the CDR3 is TGTGCCAGCAGCTTACAGGACAGGGCCTACGAGCAGTACTTC. Translated: CASSLQDRAYEQYF. Together with reference TRBV7-8 and TRBJ2-7, the CDR3 gives the full variable domain: GAGVSQSPRYKVAKRGQDVALRCDPISGHVSLFWYQQALGQGPEFLTYFQNEAQLDKSGLPSDRFFAERPEGSVSTLKIQRTQQEDSAVYLCASSLQDRAYEQYFGPGTRLTVT.

In DNA form, the CDR3 reads TGTGCCAGTAGGACGGGACAGGGGCTCAGCTACACCTTC. Translating it yields CASRTGQGLSYTF. The V call is TRBV19, the J call TRBJ1-2; 10 positions match TRBD1. Unmatched junction bases numbered 7, after V lost 6 bases and J lost 9 bases. The germline gives CDR1 LNHDA, CDR2 SQIVND (reference sequence). CDR3 length equals 13 residues.

The chain links TRBV6-5 to TRBJ1-2; possibly TRBD1 for D (5 bases). Trimming removed 10 bases at V and 7 bases at J, with 22 bases between. CDR1 is MNHEY and CDR2 is SVGAGI in the germline V gene. The CDR3 totals 14 residues. The CDR3 DNA reads TGTGCCACCACCTTAAGGGGCTATAGAGGTGGCTACACCTTC. This sequence encodes CATTLRGYRGGYTF.

Many counts were recorded for this clonotype. CDR3 nucleotides: TGTGCCATCAGGACAGCGCGAGGGGCCAACGTCCTGACTTTC. Translated, it gives CAIRTARGANVLTF. The chain has TRBV10-3 and TRBJ2-6; D possibly corresponds to TRBD1 (5 bases). The germline V and J ends were trimmed by 6 bases and 4 bases, with 10 bases remaining between them. This CDR3 is built from 14 residues. Germline lookup yields CDR1 ENHRY and CDR2 SYGVKD.

The J gene is TRBJ1-1, the V gene TRBV18, with 8 nucleotides matching TRBD1. Per germline, CDR1 KGHSH and CDR2 LQKENI. The trim removed 6 bases at V and 1 base at J, leaving 1 base unmatched. The CDR3 has 13 residues. The CDR3 is CASSTGENTEAFF. The CDR3 DNA sequence: TGTGCCAGCTCGACAGGGGAGAACACTGAAGCTTTCTTT.

This clonotype appeared a few times. This chain uses TRBV4-2 with TRBJ2-2, with D perhaps TRBD2 (6 bases). CDR3 length: 15 residues. Germline CDR1 reads LGHNA; CDR2 reads YNFKEQ. V lost 7 bases and J lost 6, with 18 bases in between. The CDR3 sequence is CASNTRPGDPGELFF. In DNA form, the CDR3 reads TGTGCCAGCAACACGAGGCCGGGGGACCCCGGGGAGCTGTTTTTT.

This clonotype was detected a few times. The chain joins TRBV20-1 to TRBJ1-2; 10 bases are shared with TRBD1. This CDR3 has 12 residues. Germline-derived CDR1 and CDR2 are DFQATT and SNEGSKA (reference sequence). The V and J ends lost 3 bases and 6 bases, in that order; junction bases with no gene match: 1. CDR3 loop: CSARGTGDGYTF. The CDR3 DNA reads TGCAGTGCTAGGGGGACAGGGGATGGCTACACCTTC.

The genes are TRBV24-1 and TRBJ1-1; a possible D gene is TRBD1 (5 bases). The germline V gene has CDR1 KGHDR and CDR2 SFDVKD. The CDR3 covers 11 residues. V was pared by 3 bases and J by 11 bases, with 9 bases between. CDR3 DNA sequence: TGTGCCACCAGTGATGGGACGAGTGCTTTCTTT. As protein: CATSDGTSAFF.

The rearrangement joins TRBV6-6 to TRBJ2-5; 7 bases align to TRBD2. CDR1 and CDR2 from the germline V gene are MNHNY and SVGAGI (reference sequence). Trimming took 10 bases from V and 4 from J; bases not matched to a gene: 6. The CDR3 extends over 12 amino acids. The CDR3 loop reads CAIASGGETQYF. CDR3 in DNA: TGTGCCATCGCGTCGGGGGGAGAGACCCAGTACTTC.

This chain links TRBV7-2 with TRBJ1-5, with 11 bases matching TRBD1. Germline CDR1 reads SGHTA; CDR2 reads FQGNSA. This CDR3 comprises 15 residues. With 5 bases clipped from V and 4 bases from J, the junction kept 4 bases outside the gene matches. DNA of the CDR3: TGTGCCAGCAGCCCGGACAGGGGGCAGAATCAGCCCCAGCATTTT. Protein sequence: CASSPDRGQNQPQHF.

The V call is TRBV28, the J call TRBJ2-7; 8 bases map to TRBD1. Trimming removed 5 bases from V and 1 base from J; junction bases left unmatched: 4. The CDR3 runs 14 residues. Germline V gene sequence: CDR1 MDHEN, CDR2 SYDVKM. This CDR3 is CASSGQGRSYEQYV. The CDR3 DNA is TGTGCCAGCAGTGGACAGGGACGGTCCTACGAGCAGTACGTC.

This clonotype was seen a handful of times. The genes are TRBV12-3 or TRBV12-4 and TRBJ2-1; 9 bases are a match to TRBD2. The CDR3 runs 15 residues. J gave up 7 bases and V 7 bases, and 11 bases lay outside the gene matches. The CDR3 reads CASTSGASGVNEQFF. The CDR3 DNA sequence: TGTGCCAGCACCTCAGGGGCTAGCGGGGTGAATGAGCAGTTCTTC.

The CDR3 here is CASSLFSVGGQGTYNEQFF. CDR3 in DNA: TGTGCCAGCAGTTTATTTTCGGTCGGGGGACAGGGGACCTACAATGAGCAGTTCTTC. The genes are TRBV28 and TRBJ2-1, with TRBD1 matching 10 bases. Per the germline V gene, CDR1 is MDHEN and CDR2 is SYDVKM. The CDR3 has 19 residues. Trimming at V came to 1 base and at J to 2 bases, leaving 11 bases not matched to a gene.

The chain joins TRBV4-3 to TRBJ2-1; the D is unclear. The CDR3 has 13 residues. Trimming stripped 0 bases from V and 10 bases from J, with 10 bases between. Germline-derived CDR1 and CDR2 are LGHNA and YSLEER. CDR3 sequence (DNA): TGCGCCAGCAGCCAAGATCAAGGCCGGGAGCAGTTCTTC. As protein: CASSQDQGREQFF.

This clonotype was seen only a few times. The V and J genes are TRBV6-5 and TRBJ2-2, with TRBD1 matching 8 bases. This CDR3 contains 15 residues. V lost 3 bases to trimming and J lost 2 bases; unmatched junction nucleotides: 2. Germline CDR1 reads MNHEY; CDR2 reads SVGAGI. CDR3 amino acids: CASSYTGGNTGELFF. CDR3 coding DNA: TGTGCCAGCAGTTATACAGGGGGTAACACCGGGGAGCTGTTTTTT.

The chain joins TRBV20-1 to TRBJ2-7; the D gene is possibly TRBD1 (5 bases). This CDR3 has 15 amino acids. CDR1 is DFQATT and CDR2 is SNEGSKA in the germline V gene (reference sequence). Trimming took off 3 bases at V and 2 bases at J, with 17 bases between the two ends. The CDR3 spells CSASGHPRIAYEQYV. The CDR3 DNA is TGCAGTGCTAGTGGACACCCCCGAATCGCCTACGAGCAGTACGTC.

This clonotype was seen a handful of times. V gene TRBV7-9 combines with J gene TRBJ2-3, with D unclear. CDR1 is SEHNR, CDR2 FQNEAQ, per germline (reference sequence). The CDR3 has 14 amino acids. The V end was cut by 0 bases, the J end by 5 bases, with 9 bases between. CDR3 amino acids: CASSLAVDGDTQYF. The CDR3 bases are TGTGCCAGCAGCTTAGCTGTTGATGGAGATACGCAGTATTTT. Using reference TRBV7-9 and TRBJ2-3 for the parts outside the CDR3, the full variable domain is DTGVSQNPRHKITKRGQNVTFRCDPISEHNRLYWYRQTLGQGPEFLTYFQNEAQLEKSRLLSDRFSAERPKGSFSTLEIQRTEQGDSAMYLCASSLAVDGDTQYFGPGTRLTVL.

This clonotype was seen a handful of times. The chain joins TRBV6-2 or TRBV6-3 to TRBJ2-2; TRBD2 is a possible D gene (6 bases). The germline CDR1 and CDR2 sequences are MNHEY and SVGEGT. CDR3 size: 14 residues. Trimming left V 7 bases short and J 7 bases short, with 16 bases between. CDR3 region: CASNQGGADGELFF. Written as DNA, the CDR3 is TGTGCCAGCAACCAGGGCGGGGCGGACGGGGAGCTGTTTTTT.

CDR3 bases: TGCGCCAGCAGCCGAGCCCTAGCGGGGGAAGAGACCCAGTACTTC. Protein sequence: CASSRALAGEETQYF. V is TRBV5-1 and J is TRBJ2-5; TRBD2 matches at 10 bases. Trimming removed 4 bases from V and 3 bases from J; junction bases left unmatched: 6. There are 15 residues in the CDR3. Germline V lookup: CDR1 SGHRS, CDR2 YFSETQ.

The chain combines TRBV20-1 with TRBJ2-3; the D gene is possibly TRBD1 (5 bases). The CDR3 spans 15 residues. Germline CDR1 DFQATT, CDR2 SNEGSKA (reference sequence). V was pared by 0 bases and J by 4 bases, with 14 bases between. This CDR3 is CSARDWGRRADTQYF. For the CDR3, the DNA is TGCAGTGCTAGAGATTGGGGCCGGAGAGCAGATACGCAGTATTTT.

This clonotype showed up just a few times. The chain is built from TRBV20-1 and TRBJ2-6; D unresolved. The CDR3 totals 15 residues. Germline-derived CDR1 and CDR2 are DFQATT and SNEGSKA (reference sequence). The V end lost 6 bases, the J end lost 0 bases, and 12 bases lay between the germline ends. Here the CDR3 reads CSAFAASSGANVLTF. The CDR3 nucleotides are TGCAGTGCCTTCGCGGCCAGCTCTGGGGCCAACGTCCTGACTTTC.

The chain recombines TRBV6-5 with TRBJ2-2; D assignment may be TRBD1 or TRBD2 (5 bases each). Trimming cost V 8 bases and J 2 bases, with 18 bases left between them. CDR1 and CDR2 from the germline V gene are MNHEY and SVGAGI. The CDR3 runs 16 residues. The CDR3 here is CASGHSRGRNTGELFF. The DNA of the CDR3 is TGTGCCAGCGGACACAGTCGGGGCAGAAACACCGGGGAGCTGTTTTTT.

This clonotype was seen only a few times. The genes are TRBV12-3 or TRBV12-4 and TRBJ1-1; D is unclear. The CDR3 is made up of 13 amino acids. V lost 8 bases, J lost 4 bases, and 14 bases lay in between. CDR3: CASGTFAGTEAFF. In DNA, the CDR3 is TGTGCCAGCGGCACGTTTGCGGGCACTGAAGCTTTCTTT.

There are a few counts of this clonotype. The rearrangement joins TRBV7-9 to TRBJ1-4; tentative D call: TRBD1 (6 bases). The V gene lost 9 bases and the J gene lost 2 bases, with 16 bases spanning the gap. This CDR3 contains 15 residues. Germline V CDR1 and CDR2: SEHNR, FQNEAQ (reference sequence). The CDR3 region has the DNA TGTGCCAGTACCCCCTCGGGGGGCACTAATGAAAAACTGTTTTTT. Encoded protein: CASTPSGGTNEKLFF. The whole variable domain, filled in from reference TRBV7-9 and TRBJ1-4, reads DTGVSQNPRHKITKRGQNVTFRCDPISEHNRLYWYRQTLGQGPEFLTYFQNEAQLEKSRLLSDRFSAERPKGSFSTLEIQRTEQGDSAMYLCASTPSGGTNEKLFFGSGTQLSVL.

The chain uses TRBV7-2 and TRBJ1-6, with D possibly being TRBD1 (5 bases). V was cut by 4 bases and J by 7 bases, with 17 bases left in between. The CDR3 runs to 16 residues. Germline loops: CDR1 SGHTA, CDR2 FQGNSA. Here the CDR3 reads CASSSWGGAGNSPLHF. In nucleotides, the CDR3 is TGTGCCAGCAGCTCATGGGGCGGAGCGGGGAATTCACCCCTCCACTTT.